The sequence of this T cell receptor beta chain was determined in a study of beta chain features in type 1 diabetes. In the study overall: Taken together, all samples contributed around 100 million examined sorted cells.

This clone was counted only a few times. The germline gives CDR1 KGHSH, CDR2 LQKENI. The V end was cut by 3 bases, the J end by 4 bases, with 13 bases between. This CDR3 has 15 residues. Sequencing targeted expressed TCRB transcripts, as all isolated RNA had been reverse transcribed. Libraries were prepared by immunoSEQ multiplex PCR; TCRdb keeps only in-frame clonotypes and omits some of them. The sample comprises about 140,000 clones, 9% to 10% of which are singletons, and around 0.65% rests with the top ten. Isolation of CD4+ naive, central memory, regulatory and stem cell-like memory cells was achieved by sorting via CD45RO/CCR7/CD25/CD127/CD95/CD27.

The TCR comes from a woman aged 40 to 50 in good health. Material for sequencing was central memory CD4+ T cells from blood. The chain uses TRBV18 and TRBJ2-1; the D gene is possibly TRBD1 (6 bases). The CDR3 DNA follows: TGTGCCAGCTCACCCGAAATGGACAGTTACAATGAGCAGTTCTTC. This codes for CASSPEMDSYNEQFF.